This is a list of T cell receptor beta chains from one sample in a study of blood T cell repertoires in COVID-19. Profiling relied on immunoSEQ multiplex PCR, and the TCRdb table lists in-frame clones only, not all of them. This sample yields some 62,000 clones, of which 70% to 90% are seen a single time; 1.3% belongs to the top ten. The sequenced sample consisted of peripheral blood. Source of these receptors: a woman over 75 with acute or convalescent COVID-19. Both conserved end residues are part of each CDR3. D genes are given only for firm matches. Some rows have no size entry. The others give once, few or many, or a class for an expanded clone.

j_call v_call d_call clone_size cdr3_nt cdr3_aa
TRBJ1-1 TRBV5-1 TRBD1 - TGCGCCAGCAGCTTGGAACCGGGACAGGTCACTGAAGCTTTCTTT CASSLEPGQVTEAFF
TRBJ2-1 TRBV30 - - TGTGCCTGGAGTGTACGGGCGGGGATATACAATGAGCAGTTCTTC CAWSVRAGIYNEQFF
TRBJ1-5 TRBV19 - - TGTGCCAGTAGTCAACAGGGAAGCAATCAGCCCCAGCATTTT CASSQQGSNQPQHF
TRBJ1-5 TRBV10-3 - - TGTGCCATCGGATCCAGGTCCCAGGGCAATCAGCCCCAGCATTTT CAIGSRSQGNQPQHF
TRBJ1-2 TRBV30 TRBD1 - TGTGCCTGGAGTGTAGACAGGGGTAGTGTCTATGGCTACACCTTC CAWSVDRGSVYGYTF
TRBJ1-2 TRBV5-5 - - TGTGCCAGCAGCTCCTTTACGCGCGGCTACACCTTC CASSSFTRGYTF
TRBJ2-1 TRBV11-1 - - TGTGCCAGCCGCCAAACAGGGTGGCGGGACAATGAGCAGTTCTTC CASRQTGWRDNEQFF
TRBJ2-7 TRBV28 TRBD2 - TGTGCCAGCACCGTAGGGGCGGGAGGTCTCTCCTACGAGCAGTACTTC CASTVGAGGLSYEQYF
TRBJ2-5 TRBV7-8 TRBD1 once TGTGCCAGCAGCCCGCGGGACAGGGACTTTGGAGAGACCCAGTACTTC CASSPRDRDFGETQYF
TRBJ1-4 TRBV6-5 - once TGTGCCAGCAGACAAGGACAGCTTGAAAAACTGTTTTTT CASRQGQLEKLFF
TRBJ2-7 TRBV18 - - TGTGCCAGCTCACCACCGTCAGGATCCTCCTACGAGCAGTACTTC CASSPPSGSSYEQYF